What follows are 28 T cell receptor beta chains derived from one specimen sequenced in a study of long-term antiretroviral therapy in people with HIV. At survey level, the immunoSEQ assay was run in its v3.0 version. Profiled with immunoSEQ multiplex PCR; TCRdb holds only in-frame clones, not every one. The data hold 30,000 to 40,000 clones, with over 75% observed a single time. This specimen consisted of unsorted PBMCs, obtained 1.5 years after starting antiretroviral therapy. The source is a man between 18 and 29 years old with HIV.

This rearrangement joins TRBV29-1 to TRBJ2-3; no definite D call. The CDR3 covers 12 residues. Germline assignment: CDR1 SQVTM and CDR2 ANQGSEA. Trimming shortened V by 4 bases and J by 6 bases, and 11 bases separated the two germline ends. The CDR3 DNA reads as TGCAGCGTTGGTCAAGATGGGGATACGCAGTATTTT. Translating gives CSVGQDGDTQYF.

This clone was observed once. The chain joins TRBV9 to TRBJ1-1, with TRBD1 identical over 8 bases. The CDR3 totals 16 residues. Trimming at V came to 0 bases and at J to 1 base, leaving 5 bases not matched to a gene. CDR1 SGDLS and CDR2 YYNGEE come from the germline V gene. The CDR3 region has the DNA TGTGCCAGCAGCGTAGGAGACAGGGGTACGAACACTGAAGCTTTCTTT. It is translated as CASSVGDRGTNTEAFF.

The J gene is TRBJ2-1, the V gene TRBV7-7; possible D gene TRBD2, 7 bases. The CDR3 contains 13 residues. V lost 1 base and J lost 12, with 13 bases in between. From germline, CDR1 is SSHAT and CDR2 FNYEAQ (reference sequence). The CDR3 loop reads CASSLVREGVQFF. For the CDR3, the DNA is TGTGCCAGCAGCTTAGTGAGGGAGGGGGTGCAGTTCTTC.

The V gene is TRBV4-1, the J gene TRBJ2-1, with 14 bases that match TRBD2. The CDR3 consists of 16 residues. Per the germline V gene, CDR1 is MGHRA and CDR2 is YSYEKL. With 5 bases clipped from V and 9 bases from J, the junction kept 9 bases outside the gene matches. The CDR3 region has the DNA TGCGCCAGCAGCTCACCCGGGACTAGCGGGAGTTCTGAGCAGTTCTTC. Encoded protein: CASSSPGTSGSSEQFF.

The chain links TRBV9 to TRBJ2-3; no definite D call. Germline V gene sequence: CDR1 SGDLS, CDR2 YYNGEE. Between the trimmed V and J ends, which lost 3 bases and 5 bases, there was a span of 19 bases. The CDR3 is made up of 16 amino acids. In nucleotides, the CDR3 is TGTGCCAGCAGCGCACAACCCGGTAGAGGTGTAGATACGCAGTATTTT. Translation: CASSAQPGRGVDTQYF. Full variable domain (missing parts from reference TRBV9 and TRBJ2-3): DSGVTQTPKHLITATGQRVTLRCSPRSGDLSVYWYQQSLDQGLQFLIQYYNGEERAKGNILERFSAQQFPDLHSELNLSSLELGDSALYFCASSAQPGRGVDTQYFGPGTRLTVL.

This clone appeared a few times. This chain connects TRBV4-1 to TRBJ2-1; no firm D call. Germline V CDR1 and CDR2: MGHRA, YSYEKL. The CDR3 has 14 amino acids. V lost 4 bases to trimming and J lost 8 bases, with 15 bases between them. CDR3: CASSPPDIAYEQFF. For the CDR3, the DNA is TGCGCCAGCAGCCCTCCAGACATCGCTTATGAGCAGTTCTTC.

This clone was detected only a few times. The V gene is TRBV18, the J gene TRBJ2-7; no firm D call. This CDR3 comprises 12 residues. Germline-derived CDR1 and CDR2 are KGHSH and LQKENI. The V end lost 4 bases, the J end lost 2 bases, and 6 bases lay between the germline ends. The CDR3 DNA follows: TGTGCCAGCTCACAGCGACCCTACGAGCAGTACTTC. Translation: CASSQRPYEQYF.

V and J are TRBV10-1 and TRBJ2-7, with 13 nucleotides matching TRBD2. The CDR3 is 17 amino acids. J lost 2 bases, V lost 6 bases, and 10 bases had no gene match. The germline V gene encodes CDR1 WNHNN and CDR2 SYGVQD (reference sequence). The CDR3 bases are TGCGCCAGCAGCGGACCGGGACTAGCGGGGACAGCCTACGAGCAGTACTTC. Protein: CASSGPGLAGTAYEQYF.

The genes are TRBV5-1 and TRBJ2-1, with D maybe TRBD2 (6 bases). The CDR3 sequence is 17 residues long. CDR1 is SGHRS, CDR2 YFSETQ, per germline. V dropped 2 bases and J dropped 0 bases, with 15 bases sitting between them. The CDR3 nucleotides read TGCGCCAGCAGCTTCGTGGGAGGTCTGGGCTCCTACAATGAGCAGTTCTTC. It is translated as CASSFVGGLGSYNEQFF.

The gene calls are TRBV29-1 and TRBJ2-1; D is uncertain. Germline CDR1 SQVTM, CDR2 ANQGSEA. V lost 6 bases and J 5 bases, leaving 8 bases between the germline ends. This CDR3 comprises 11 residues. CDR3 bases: TGCAGCGTGATTGAAGACAATGAGCAGTTCTTC. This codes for CSVIEDNEQFF.

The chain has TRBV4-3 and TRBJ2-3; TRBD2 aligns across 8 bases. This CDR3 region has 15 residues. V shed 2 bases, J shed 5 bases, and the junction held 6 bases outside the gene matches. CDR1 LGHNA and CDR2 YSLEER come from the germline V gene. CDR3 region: CASSQRGRIVDTQYF. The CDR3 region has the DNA TGCGCCAGCAGCCAACGCGGGAGGATTGTAGATACGCAGTATTTT.

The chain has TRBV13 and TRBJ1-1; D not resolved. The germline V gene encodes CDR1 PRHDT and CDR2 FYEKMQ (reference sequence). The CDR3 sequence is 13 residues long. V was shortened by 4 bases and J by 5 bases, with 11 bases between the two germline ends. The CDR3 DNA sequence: TGTGCCAGCAGCTCTCAAGAGCTGACTGAAGCTTTCTTT. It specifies CASSSQELTEAFF.

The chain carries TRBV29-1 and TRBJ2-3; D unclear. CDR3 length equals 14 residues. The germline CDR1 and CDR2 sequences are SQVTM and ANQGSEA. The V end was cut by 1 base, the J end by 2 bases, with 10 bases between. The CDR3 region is CSVEGRGPTDTQYF. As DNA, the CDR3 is TGCAGCGTTGAAGGCCGCGGCCCCACAGATACGCAGTATTTT.

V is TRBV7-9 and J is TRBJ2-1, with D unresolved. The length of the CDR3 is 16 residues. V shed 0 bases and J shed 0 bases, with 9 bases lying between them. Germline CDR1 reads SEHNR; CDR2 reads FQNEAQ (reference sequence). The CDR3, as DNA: TGTGCCAGCAGCTTAGCAGCGCTGGGCTCCTACAATGAGCAGTTCTTC. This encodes CASSLAALGSYNEQFF.

CDR3 bases: TGTGCCAGTAGTATAGATGGCAGATCCTACGAGCAGTACTTC. Its translation is CASSIDGRSYEQYF. V is TRBV19 and J is TRBJ2-7, with D unresolved. Trimming removed 0 bases from V and 1 base from J, with 7 bases in between. This CDR3 contains 14 residues. Per the germline V gene, CDR1 is LNHDA and CDR2 is SQIVND (reference sequence).

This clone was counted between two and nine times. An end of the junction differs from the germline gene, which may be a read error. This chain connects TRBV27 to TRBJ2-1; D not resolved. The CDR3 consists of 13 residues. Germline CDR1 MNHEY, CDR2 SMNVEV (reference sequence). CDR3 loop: CASSISRNNEQFF. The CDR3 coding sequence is TGTGCCAGCAGTATATCAAGGAACAATGAGCAGTTCTTC.

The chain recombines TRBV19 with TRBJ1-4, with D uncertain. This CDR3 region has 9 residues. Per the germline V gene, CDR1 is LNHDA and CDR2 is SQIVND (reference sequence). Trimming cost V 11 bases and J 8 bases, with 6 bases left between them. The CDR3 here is CARGEKLFF. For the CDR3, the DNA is TGTGCCCGTGGGGAAAAACTGTTTTTT.

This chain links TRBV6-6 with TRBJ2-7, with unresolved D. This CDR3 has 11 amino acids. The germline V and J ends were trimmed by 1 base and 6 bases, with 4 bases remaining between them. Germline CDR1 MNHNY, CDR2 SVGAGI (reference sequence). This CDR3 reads CASSYYSEQYF. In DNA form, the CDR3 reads TGTGCCAGCAGTTACTACAGCGAGCAGTACTTC.

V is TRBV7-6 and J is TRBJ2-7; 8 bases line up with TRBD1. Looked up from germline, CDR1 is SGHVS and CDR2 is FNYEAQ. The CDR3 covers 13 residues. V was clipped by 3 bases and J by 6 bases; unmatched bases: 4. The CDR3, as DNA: TGTGCCAGCAGCTTTGGGACAGGAAGCGAGCAGTACTTC. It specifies CASSFGTGSEQYF.

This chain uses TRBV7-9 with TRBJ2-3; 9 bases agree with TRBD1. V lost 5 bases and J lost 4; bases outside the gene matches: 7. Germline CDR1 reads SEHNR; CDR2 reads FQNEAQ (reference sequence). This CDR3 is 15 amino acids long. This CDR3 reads CASSARDRVADTQYF. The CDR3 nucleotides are TGTGCCAGCAGCGCCCGGGACAGGGTTGCAGATACGCAGTATTTT.

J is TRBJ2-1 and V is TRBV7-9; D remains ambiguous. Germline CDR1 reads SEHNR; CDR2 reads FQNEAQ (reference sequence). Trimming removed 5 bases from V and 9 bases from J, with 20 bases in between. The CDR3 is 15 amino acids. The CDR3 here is CASSSTMDARSEQFF. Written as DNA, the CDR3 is TGTGCCAGCAGCAGTACTATGGACGCCCGGTCTGAGCAGTTCTTC.

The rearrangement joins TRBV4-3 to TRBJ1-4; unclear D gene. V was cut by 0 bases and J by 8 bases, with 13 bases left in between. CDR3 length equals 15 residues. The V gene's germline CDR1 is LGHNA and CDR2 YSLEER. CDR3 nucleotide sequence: TGCGCCAGCAGCCAAGATCTTACGCGGCGGGAAAAACTGTTTTTT. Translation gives CASSQDLTRREKLFF.

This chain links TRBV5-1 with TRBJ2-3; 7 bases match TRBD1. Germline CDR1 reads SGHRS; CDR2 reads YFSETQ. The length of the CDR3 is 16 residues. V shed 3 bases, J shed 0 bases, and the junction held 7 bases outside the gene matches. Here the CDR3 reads CASSSDRAWSTDTQYF. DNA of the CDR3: TGCGCCAGCAGCTCTGACAGGGCGTGGAGCACAGATACGCAGTATTTT. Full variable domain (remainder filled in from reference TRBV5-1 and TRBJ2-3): KAGVTQTPRYLIKTRGQQVTLSCSPISGHRSVSWYQQTPGQGLQFLFEYFSETQRNKGNFPGRFSGRQFSNSRSEMNVSTLELGDSALYLCASSSDRAWSTDTQYFGPGTRLTVL.

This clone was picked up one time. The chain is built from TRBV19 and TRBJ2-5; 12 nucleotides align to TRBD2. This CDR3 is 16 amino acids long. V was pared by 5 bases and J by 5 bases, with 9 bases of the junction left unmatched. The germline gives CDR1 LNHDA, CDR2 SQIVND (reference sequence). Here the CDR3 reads CASSPRLAGAVETQYF. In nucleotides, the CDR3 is TGTGCCAGTAGTCCCCGACTAGCGGGAGCAGTGGAGACCCAGTACTTC.

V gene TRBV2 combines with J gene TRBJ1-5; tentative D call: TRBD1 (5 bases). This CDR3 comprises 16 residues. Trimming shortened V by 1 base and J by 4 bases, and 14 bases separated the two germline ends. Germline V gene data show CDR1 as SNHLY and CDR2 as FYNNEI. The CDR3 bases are TGTGCCAGCAGTGAAGAGCGGGGCAGCCTTAATCAGCCCCAGCATTTT. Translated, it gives CASSEERGSLNQPQHF.

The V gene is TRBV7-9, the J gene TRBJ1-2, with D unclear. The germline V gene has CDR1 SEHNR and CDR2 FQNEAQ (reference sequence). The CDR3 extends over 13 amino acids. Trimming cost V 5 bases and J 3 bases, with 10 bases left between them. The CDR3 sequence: CASSEPLYYGYTF. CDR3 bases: TGTGCCAGCAGCGAGCCGCTGTACTATGGCTACACCTTC.

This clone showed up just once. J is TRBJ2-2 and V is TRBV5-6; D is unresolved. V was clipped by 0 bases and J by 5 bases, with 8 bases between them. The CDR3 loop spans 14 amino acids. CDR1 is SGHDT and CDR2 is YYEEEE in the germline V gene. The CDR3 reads CASSLGRLTGELFF. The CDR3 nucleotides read TGTGCCAGCAGCTTGGGCAGACTTACCGGGGAGCTGTTTTTT.

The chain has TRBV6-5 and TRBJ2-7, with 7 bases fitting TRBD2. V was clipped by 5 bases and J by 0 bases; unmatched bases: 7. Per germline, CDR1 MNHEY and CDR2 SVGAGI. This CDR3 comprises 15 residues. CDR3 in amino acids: CASSAWTRSSYEQYF. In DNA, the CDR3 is TGTGCCAGCAGTGCCTGGACTAGGAGCTCCTACGAGCAGTACTTC.